This is a list of T cell receptor beta chains from one sample in a study of response to subunit inactivated influenza vaccine. Each CDR3 protein is one row after TCRdb ran MiXCR on the RT-PCR reads. The data contain about 190,000 distinct CDR3 sequences, approximately 15% of them singletons. The material sequenced was CD8+ T cells sorted from PBMCs, taken roughly 5 days after vaccination. These receptors all stem from a man aged 45 to 65 who received an inactivated influenza vaccine. Both conserved end residues are part of each CDR3. Fields, in order: J gene, V gene, clone size, CDR3 length, D gene, CDR3 DNA, CDR3 protein. A D gene is named only where the DNA matches it firmly. Not all rows give a size; the values are once, few, many and, for expanded clones, a class.

J gene: TRBJ2-3; V gene: TRBV11-2; clone size: -; CDR3 length: 15; D gene: TRBD1; CDR3 DNA: TGTGCCAGCACCTTCGGGACAGGAGAGTTAGATACGCAGTATTTT; CDR3 protein: CASTFGTGELDTQYF
J gene: TRBJ2-1; V gene: TRBV27; clone size: few; CDR3 length: 16; D gene: -; CDR3 DNA: TGTGCCAGCAGTCCAGCCTTAGCGTTTGCCTACAATGAGCAGTTCTTC; CDR3 protein: CASSPALAFAYNEQFF
J gene: TRBJ1-1; V gene: TRBV6-2/TRBV6-3; clone size: -; CDR3 length: 12; D gene: -; CDR3 DNA: TGTGCCAGCAGTCCGAAGTTTACTGAAGCTTTCTTT; CDR3 protein: CASSPKFTEAFF
J gene: TRBJ2-3; V gene: TRBV6-6; clone size: -; CDR3 length: 13; D gene: -; CDR3 DNA: TGTGCCAGCAGTTACTCGAACGGGGATACGCAGTATTTT; CDR3 protein: CASSYSNGDTQYF
J gene: TRBJ1-1; V gene: TRBV7-4; clone size: -; CDR3 length: 14; D gene: -; CDR3 DNA: TGTGCCAGCAGCCCAGAACGGCGGGACACTGAAGCTTTCTTT; CDR3 protein: CASSPERRDTEAFF
J gene: TRBJ2-5; V gene: TRBV24-1; clone size: few; CDR3 length: 15; D gene: TRBD1; CDR3 DNA: TGTGCCACCAGTGATCGGACAGGGGGCCAAGAGACCCAGTACTTC; CDR3 protein: CATSDRTGGQETQYF
J gene: TRBJ1-1; V gene: TRBV27; clone size: few; CDR3 length: 16; D gene: TRBD1; CDR3 DNA: TGTGCCAGCAGGCAAGGGACAGGGCGATTATACACTGAAGCTTTCTTT; CDR3 protein: CASRQGTGRLYTEAFF
J gene: TRBJ2-3; V gene: TRBV6-5; clone size: few; CDR3 length: 16; D gene: -; CDR3 DNA: TGTGCCAGCAGTTACTATGATGGCAGTGACACAGATACGCAGTATTTT; CDR3 protein: CASSYYDGSDTDTQYF
J gene: TRBJ2-7; V gene: TRBV12-3/TRBV12-4; clone size: -; CDR3 length: 14; D gene: -; CDR3 DNA: TGTGCCAGCAGTTCATTCGGACTGTACTACGAGCAGTACTTC; CDR3 protein: CASSSFGLYYEQYF
J gene: TRBJ2-7; V gene: TRBV20-1; clone size: -; CDR3 length: 14; D gene: TRBD1; CDR3 DNA: TGCAGTGCAAGGGTGGGACAGGTGGCCTACGAGCAGTACTTC; CDR3 protein: CSARVGQVAYEQYF